The entry that follows covers one T cell receptor (beta chain) sequence. Its target is unknown. TCRdb's table, derived via immunoSEQ multiplex PCR, lists solely in-frame clones and lacks some. The sample holds some 3,000 clones; 84% are singletons and the top ten take about 3%. The data were taken from a study of chemoradiotherapy in HPV16-positive cancers. Study-level information: Two HPV16-positive patients' cells yielded candidate HPV-specific clones and common motifs.

General observations from the study: During treatment, candidate HPV-specific clones and E7-related motifs expanded in tumor. For HPV16-positive patients, expanding HPV-responsive T cells associated with longer recurrence-free survival.

The CDR3 loop spans 15 amino acids. From germline, CDR1 is MNHNS and CDR2 SASEGT. V shed 0 bases and J shed 7 bases, with 12 bases lying between them. The TCR sequence derives from a human donor with HPV-associated anogenital cancer. This chain links TRBV6-1 with TRBJ2-2; D is unclear. Material: tumor tissue, obtained from a patient who underwent chemoradiotherapy. The DNA for the CDR3 is TGTGCCAGCAGTGAAGCGTGGGGATCGATCGGGGAGCTGTTTTTT. It encodes CASSEAWGSIGELFF.